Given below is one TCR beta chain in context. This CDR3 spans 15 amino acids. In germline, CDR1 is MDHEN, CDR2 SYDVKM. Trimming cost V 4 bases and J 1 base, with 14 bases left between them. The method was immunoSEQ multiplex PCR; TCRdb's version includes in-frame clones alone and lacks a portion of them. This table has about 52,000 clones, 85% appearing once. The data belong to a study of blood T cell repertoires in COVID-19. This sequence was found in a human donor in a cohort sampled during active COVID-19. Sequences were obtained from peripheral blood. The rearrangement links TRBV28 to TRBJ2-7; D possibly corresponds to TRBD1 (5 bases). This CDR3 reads CASSYPMDTSYEQYF. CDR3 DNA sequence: TGTGCCAGCAGTTACCCCATGGACACTTCCTACGAGCAGTACTTC.